A selection of T cell receptor beta chains follows, all from one sample in a study of blood T cell repertoires in COVID-19. Profiled with immunoSEQ multiplex PCR; TCRdb holds only in-frame clones, not every one. This table has around 60,000 clones, 60% to 85% appearing once. Sequenced input: peripheral blood. The receptor source for this set is a human donor in a cohort sampled during active COVID-19. The CDR3 runs from the conserved cysteine through the conserved F or W. D genes are given only for firm matches. Part of the rows lack a size; the others show once, few, many or a class for expanded clones.

d_call j_call v_call clone_size cdr3_aa cdr3_nt
- TRBJ1-2 TRBV3-1/TRBV3-2 few CASSQGSQPRGGYTF TGTGCCAGCAGCCAAGGGTCCCAGCCCCGGGGTGGCTACACCTTC
TRBD2 TRBJ2-7 TRBV4-1 - CASSQEWASGRATSYEQYF TGCGCCAGCAGCCAAGAGTGGGCTAGCGGGAGGGCCACATCCTACGAGCAGTACTTC
- TRBJ1-2 TRBV19 - CASSLGRGYGYTF TGTGCCAGTAGTCTGGGGCGGGGATATGGCTACACCTTC
- TRBJ1-6 TRBV7-9 few CASSSGTFSYNSPLHF TGTGCCAGCAGCTCCGGGACATTCTCCTATAATTCACCCCTCCACTTT
- TRBJ1-5 TRBV5-1 - CASSHRGAGNQPQHF TGCGCCAGCAGCCATCGGGGGGCCGGCAATCAGCCCCAGCATTTT
TRBD1 TRBJ2-5 TRBV11-3 - CASSLGQGDSARGRETQYF TGTGCCAGCAGCCTAGGACAGGGTGATTCCGCCCGAGGGAGGGAGACCCAGTACTTC
- TRBJ2-1 TRBV9 - CASSVEGTGGDNEQFF TGTGCCAGCAGCGTAGAAGGAACAGGGGGGGACAATGAGCAGTTCTTC
TRBD2 TRBJ2-3 TRBV10-3 - CAIRETSGRYTQYF TGTGCCATCAGGGAGACTAGCGGCCGATATACGCAGTATTTT
- TRBJ2-7 TRBV19 - CASSPSRQLTYEQYF TGTGCCAGTAGTCCCTCAAGACAGCTTACCTACGAGCAGTACTTC
- TRBJ1-1 TRBV2 - CASNSGVAEAFF TGTGCCAGCAACTCAGGGGTGGCTGAAGCTTTCTTT